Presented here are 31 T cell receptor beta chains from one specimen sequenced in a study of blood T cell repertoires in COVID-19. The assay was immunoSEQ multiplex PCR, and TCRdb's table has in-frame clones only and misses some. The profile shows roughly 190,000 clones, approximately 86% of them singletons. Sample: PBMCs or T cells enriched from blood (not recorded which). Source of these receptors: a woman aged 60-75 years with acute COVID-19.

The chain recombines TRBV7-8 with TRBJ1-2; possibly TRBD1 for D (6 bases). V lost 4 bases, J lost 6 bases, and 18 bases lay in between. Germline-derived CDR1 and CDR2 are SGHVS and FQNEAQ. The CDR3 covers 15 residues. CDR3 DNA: TGTGCCAGCAGCTCGATTTCAGGGGTTGGGGATGGCTACACCTTC. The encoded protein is CASSSISGVGDGYTF.

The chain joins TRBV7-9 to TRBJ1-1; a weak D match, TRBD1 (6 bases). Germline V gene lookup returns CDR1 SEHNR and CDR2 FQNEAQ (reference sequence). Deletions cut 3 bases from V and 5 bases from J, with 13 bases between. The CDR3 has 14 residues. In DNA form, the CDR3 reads TGTGCCAGCAGCTTTCAGGGGCTGGGGACTGAAGCTTTCTTT. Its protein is CASSFQGLGTEAFF.

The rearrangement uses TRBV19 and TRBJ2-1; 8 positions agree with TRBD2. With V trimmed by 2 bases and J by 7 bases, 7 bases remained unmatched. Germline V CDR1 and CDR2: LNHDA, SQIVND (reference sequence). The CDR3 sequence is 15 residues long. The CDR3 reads CASSILSGSRNEQFF. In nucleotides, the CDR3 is TGTGCCAGTAGTATACTAAGCGGGAGCCGGAATGAGCAGTTCTTC.

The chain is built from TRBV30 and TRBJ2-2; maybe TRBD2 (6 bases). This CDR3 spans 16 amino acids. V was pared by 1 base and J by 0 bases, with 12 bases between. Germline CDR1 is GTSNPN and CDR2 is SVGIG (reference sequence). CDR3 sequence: CAWSAWRDPNTGELFF. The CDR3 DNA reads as TGTGCCTGGAGTGCATGGCGGGACCCGAACACCGGGGAGCTGTTTTTT.

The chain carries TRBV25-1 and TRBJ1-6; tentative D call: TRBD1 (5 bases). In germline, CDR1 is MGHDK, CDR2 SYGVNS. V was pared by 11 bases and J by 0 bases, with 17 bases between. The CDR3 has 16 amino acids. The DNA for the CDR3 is TGTGCCTCGAACCCTGGGGGGAGCTCCTATAATTCACCCCTCCACTTT. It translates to CASNPGGSSYNSPLHF.

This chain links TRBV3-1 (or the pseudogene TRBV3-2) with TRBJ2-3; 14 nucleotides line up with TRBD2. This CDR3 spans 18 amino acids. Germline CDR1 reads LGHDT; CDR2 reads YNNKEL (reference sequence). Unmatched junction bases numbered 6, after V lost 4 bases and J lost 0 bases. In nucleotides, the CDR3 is TGTGCCAGCAGCCCCCGACTAGCGGGGGGGATTAGCACAGATACGCAGTATTTT. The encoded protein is CASSPRLAGGISTDTQYF.

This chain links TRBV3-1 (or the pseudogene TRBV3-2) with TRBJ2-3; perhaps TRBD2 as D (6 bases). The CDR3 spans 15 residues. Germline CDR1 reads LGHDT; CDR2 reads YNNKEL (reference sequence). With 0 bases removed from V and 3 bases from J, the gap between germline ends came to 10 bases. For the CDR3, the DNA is TGTGCCAGCAGCCAAGATCCTAGCGTGACAGATACGCAGTATTTT. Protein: CASSQDPSVTDTQYF.

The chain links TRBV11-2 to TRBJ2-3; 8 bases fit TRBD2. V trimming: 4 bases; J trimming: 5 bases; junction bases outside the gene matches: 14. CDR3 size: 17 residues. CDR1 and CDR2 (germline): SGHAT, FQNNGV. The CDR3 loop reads CASSSTLSGSWEDTQYF. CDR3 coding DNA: TGTGCCAGCAGCTCCACCCTCAGCGGGAGTTGGGAAGATACGCAGTATTTT.

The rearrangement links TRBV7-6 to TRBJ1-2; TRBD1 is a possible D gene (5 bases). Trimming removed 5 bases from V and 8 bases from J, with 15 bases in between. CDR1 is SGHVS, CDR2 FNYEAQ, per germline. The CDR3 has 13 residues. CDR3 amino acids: CASSPGTLEGYTF. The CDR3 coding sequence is TGTGCCAGCAGCCCCGGGACTCTCGAGGGCTACACCTTC. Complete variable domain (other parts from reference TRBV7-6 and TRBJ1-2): GAGVSQSPRYKVTKRGQDVALRCDPISGHVSLYWYRQALGQGPEFLTYFNYEAQQDKSGLPNDRFSAERPEGSISTLTIQRTEQRDSAMYRCASSPGTLEGYTFGSGTRLTVV.

CDR3 in DNA: TGTGCCAGCAGCTTAGTAGCAGATACGCAGTATTTT. Amino acids: CASSLVADTQYF. The chain couples TRBV7-9 to TRBJ2-3; D not certain. Trimming took off 1 base at V and 4 bases at J, with 3 bases between the two ends. CDR1 and CDR2 from the germline V gene are SEHNR and FQNEAQ (reference sequence). CDR3 length: 12 residues.

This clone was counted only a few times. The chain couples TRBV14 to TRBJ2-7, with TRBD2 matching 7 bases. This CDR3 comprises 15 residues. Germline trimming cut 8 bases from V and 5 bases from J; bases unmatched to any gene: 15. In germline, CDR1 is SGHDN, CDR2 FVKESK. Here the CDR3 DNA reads TGTGCCAGCGCGCGAGTAGCGGGTAATACCGACGAGCAGTACTTC. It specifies CASARVAGNTDEQYF.

The CDR3 sequence: CASSWARRTGELFF. For the CDR3, the DNA is TGTGCCAGCAGTTGGGCAAGGAGGACCGGGGAGCTGTTTTTT. This chain joins TRBV27 and TRBJ2-2, with D possibly matching TRBD2 (5 bases). V was trimmed by 4 bases and J by 5 bases, leaving 11 bases between them. The V gene's germline CDR1 is MNHEY and CDR2 SMNVEV (reference sequence). The CDR3 is made up of 14 amino acids.

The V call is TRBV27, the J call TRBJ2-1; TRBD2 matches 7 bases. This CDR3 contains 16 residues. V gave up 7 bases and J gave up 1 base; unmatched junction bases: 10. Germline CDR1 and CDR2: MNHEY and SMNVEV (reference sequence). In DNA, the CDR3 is TGTGCCAGCATCTCGCGGGGGTCCCAATCCTACAATGAGCAGTTCTTC. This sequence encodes CASISRGSQSYNEQFF.

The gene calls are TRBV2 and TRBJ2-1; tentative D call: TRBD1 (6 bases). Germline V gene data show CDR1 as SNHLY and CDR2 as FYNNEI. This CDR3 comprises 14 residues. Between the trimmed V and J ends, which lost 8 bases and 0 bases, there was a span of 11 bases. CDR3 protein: CASEGQRSYNEQFF. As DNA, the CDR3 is TGTGCCAGCGAGGGACAACGCTCCTACAATGAGCAGTTCTTC.

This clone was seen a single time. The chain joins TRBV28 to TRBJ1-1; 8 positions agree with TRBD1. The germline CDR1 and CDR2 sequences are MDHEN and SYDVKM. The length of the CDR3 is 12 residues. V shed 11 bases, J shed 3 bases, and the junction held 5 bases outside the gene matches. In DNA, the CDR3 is TGTGCCGGGAAACAGGGGGACACTGAAGCTTTCTTT. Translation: CAGKQGDTEAFF.

CDR3 in amino acids: CASSSAGDKTQYF. The DNA of the CDR3 is TGTGCCAGCAGCTCGGCCGGGGACAAGACCCAGTACTTC. J is TRBJ2-5 and V is TRBV5-4, with D possibly TRBD1 on 6 matching bases. Trimming stripped 3 bases from V and 6 bases from J, with 12 bases between. Per the germline V gene, CDR1 is SGHNT and CDR2 is YYREEE (reference sequence). The CDR3 is made up of 13 amino acids.

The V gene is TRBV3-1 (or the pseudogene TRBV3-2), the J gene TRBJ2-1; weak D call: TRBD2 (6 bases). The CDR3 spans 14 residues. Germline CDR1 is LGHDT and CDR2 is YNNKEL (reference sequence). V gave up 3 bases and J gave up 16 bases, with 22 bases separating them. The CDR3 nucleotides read TGTGCCAGCAGCCAGAAAAAACGTATGGGACTTCTATTCTTC. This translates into CASSQKKRMGLLFF.

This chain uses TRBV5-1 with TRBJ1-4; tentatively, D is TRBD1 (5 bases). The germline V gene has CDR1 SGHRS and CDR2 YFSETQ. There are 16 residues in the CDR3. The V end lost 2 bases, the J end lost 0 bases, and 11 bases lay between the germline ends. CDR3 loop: CASSFGDSATNEKLFF. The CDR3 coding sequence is TGCGCCAGCAGCTTCGGTGACAGTGCAACTAATGAAAAACTGTTTTTT. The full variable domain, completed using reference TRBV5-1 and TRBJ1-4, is KAGVTQTPRYLIKTRGQQVTLSCSPISGHRSVSWYQQTPGQGLQFLFEYFSETQRNKGNFPGRFSGRQFSNSRSEMNVSTLELGDSALYLCASSFGDSATNEKLFFGSGTQLSVL.

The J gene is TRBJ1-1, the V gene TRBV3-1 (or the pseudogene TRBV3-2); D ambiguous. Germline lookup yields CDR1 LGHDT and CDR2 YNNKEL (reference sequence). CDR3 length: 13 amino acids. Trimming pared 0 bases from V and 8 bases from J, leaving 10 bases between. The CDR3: CASSQEDNLEAFF. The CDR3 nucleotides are TGTGCCAGCAGCCAAGAAGACAACCTAGAAGCTTTCTTT.

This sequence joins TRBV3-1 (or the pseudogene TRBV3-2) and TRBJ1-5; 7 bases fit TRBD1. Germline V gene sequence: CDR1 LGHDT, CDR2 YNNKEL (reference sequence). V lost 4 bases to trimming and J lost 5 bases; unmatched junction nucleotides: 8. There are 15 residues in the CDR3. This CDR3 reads CASSPGTEGYQPQHF. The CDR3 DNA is TGTGCCAGCAGCCCCGGGACAGAGGGGTATCAGCCCCAGCATTTT.

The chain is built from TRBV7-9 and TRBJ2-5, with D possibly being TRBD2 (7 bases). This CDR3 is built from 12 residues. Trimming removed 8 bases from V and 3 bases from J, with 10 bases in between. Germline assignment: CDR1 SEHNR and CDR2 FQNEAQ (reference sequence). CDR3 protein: CASGRGEETQYF. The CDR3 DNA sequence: TGTGCCAGCGGGAGGGGGGAAGAGACCCAGTACTTC.

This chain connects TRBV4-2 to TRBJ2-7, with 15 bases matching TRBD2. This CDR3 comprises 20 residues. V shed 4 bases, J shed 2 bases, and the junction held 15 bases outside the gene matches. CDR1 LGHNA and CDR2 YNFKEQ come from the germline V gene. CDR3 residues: CASSRDSSGLAGGRTYEQYF. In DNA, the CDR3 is TGTGCCAGCAGCCGTGACAGTTCGGGACTAGCGGGAGGCAGGACCTACGAGCAGTACTTC.

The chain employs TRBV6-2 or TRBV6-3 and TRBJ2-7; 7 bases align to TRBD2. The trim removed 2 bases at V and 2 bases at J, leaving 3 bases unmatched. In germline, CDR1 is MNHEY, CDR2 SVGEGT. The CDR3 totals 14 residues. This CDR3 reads CASSYPSGTYEQYF. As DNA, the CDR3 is TGTGCCAGCAGTTACCCTAGCGGTACCTACGAGCAGTACTTC.

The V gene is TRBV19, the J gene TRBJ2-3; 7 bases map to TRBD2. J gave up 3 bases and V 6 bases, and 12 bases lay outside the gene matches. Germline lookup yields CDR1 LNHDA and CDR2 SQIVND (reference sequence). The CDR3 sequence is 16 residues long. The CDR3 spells CASSSARVGGTDTQYF. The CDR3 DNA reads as TGTGCCAGTAGCTCTGCAAGGGTCGGGGGGACAGATACGCAGTATTTT.

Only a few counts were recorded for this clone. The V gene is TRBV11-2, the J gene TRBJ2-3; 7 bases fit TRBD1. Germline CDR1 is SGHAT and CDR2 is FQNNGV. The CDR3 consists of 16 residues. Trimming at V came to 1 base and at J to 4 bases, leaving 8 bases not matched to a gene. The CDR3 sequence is CASSLGNRGSADTQYF. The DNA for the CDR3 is TGTGCCAGCAGCTTAGGGAACAGGGGTTCTGCAGATACGCAGTATTTT.

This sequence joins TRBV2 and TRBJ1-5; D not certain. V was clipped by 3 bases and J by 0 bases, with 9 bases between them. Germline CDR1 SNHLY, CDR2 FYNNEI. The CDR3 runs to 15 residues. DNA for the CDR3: TGTGCCAGCAGTGATTTACAAGTTAGCAATCAGCCCCAGCATTTT. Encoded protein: CASSDLQVSNQPQHF.

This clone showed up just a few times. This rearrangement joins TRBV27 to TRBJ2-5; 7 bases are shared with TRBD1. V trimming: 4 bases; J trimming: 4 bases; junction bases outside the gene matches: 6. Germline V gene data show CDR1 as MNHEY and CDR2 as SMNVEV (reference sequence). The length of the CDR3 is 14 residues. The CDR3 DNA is TGTGCCAGCAGTTCAACAGGGGTCGCAGAGACCCAGTACTTC. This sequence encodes CASSSTGVAETQYF.

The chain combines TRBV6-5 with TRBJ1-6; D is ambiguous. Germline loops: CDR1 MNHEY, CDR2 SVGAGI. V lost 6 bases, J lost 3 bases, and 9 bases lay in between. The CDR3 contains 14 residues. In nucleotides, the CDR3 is TGTGCCAGCAGCGGGGAAAGCTATAATTCACCCCTCCACTTT. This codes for CASSGESYNSPLHF.

The CDR3 DNA reads TGCGCCAGCAGTGAAAGGGCAGCGGGAGGGCCCGAGTACTTC. Amino acids: CASSERAAGGPEYF. The chain links TRBV10-2 to TRBJ2-7; 10 positions agree with TRBD2. The germline gives CDR1 WSHSY, CDR2 SAAADI. The CDR3 is 14 amino acids. J gave up 11 bases and V 3 bases, and 10 bases lay outside the gene matches.

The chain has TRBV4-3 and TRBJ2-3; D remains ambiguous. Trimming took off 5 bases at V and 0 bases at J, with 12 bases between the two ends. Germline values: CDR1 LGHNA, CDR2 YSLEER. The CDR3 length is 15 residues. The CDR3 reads CASSSTATSTDTQYF. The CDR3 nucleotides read TGCGCCAGCAGCTCTACAGCAACTAGCACAGATACGCAGTATTTT.

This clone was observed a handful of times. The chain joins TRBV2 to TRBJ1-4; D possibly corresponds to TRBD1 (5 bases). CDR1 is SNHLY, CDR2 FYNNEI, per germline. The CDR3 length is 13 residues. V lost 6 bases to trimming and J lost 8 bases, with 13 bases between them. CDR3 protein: CASREGPREKLFF. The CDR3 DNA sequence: TGTGCCAGCAGGGAGGGGCCTCGGGAAAAACTGTTTTTT.